This T cell receptor (beta chain) came from a study of T-cell reconstitution after alpha-beta-depleted transplantation in children. For TCRbeta, the library was prepared with unique molecular identifiers. TCRdb re-analysed the PCR reads in MiXCR, keeping a single row per CDR3 protein. The profile covers about 340,000 distinct CDR3 sequences, with around a tenth appearing a single time and approximately 2.3% taken by the ten largest. Trimming removed 5 bases from V and 9 bases from J, with 17 bases in between. The CDR3 totals 14 residues. Per germline, CDR1 MNHEY and CDR2 SMNVEV (reference sequence). This clonotype appeared many times.

The starting material was PBMCs from the stem cell graft donor, obtained from the stem cell graft. The sequence derives from a human donor who donated a stem cell graft to a child with acute lymphoblastic leukemia. The V and J genes are TRBV27 and TRBJ2-1; possible D gene TRBD1, 6 bases. CDR3 in amino acids: CASSLRTARGEQFF. The CDR3 coding sequence is TGTGCCAGCAGTCTCCGGACAGCCCGGGGTGAGCAGTTCTTC.